The next 31 T cell receptor beta chains were all read from a single sample in a study of blood T cell repertoires in COVID-19. The assay was immunoSEQ multiplex PCR, and TCRdb's table has in-frame clones only and misses some. Of under 130,000 clones detected, roughly 90% appear once; the ten largest clones hold around 3.4%. What was sequenced was peripheral blood. The source is a woman between 55 and 75 years old with acute or convalescent COVID-19.

The chain has TRBV12-3 or TRBV12-4 and TRBJ1-1, with no clear D. Trimming stripped 6 bases from V and 5 bases from J, with 10 bases between. The CDR3 is 12 residues long. CDR3 sequence (DNA): TGTGCCAGCAGGCCGCGGTGGACTGAAGCTTTCTTT. Amino acid sequence: CASRPRWTEAFF.

This chain joins TRBV10-2 and TRBJ2-2; D gene ambiguous. Germline loops: CDR1 WSHSY, CDR2 SAAADI. Trimming took 11 bases from V and 6 from J, leaving 19 bases between them. The CDR3 is made up of 14 amino acids. The CDR3 reads CAAHTSSLAGELFF. In DNA, the CDR3 is TGCGCCGCCCATACATCCTCGTTGGCCGGGGAGCTGTTTTTT.

The V call is TRBV28, the J call TRBJ2-3; the D is unclear. CDR3 size: 14 residues. Germline values: CDR1 MDHEN, CDR2 SYDVKM. The V end was cut by 3 bases, the J end by 1 base, with 8 bases between. CDR3 protein: CASSFVAGTDTQYF. In DNA, the CDR3 is TGTGCCAGCAGTTTTGTGGCCGGCACAGATACGCAGTATTTT.

The chain recombines TRBV25-1 with TRBJ2-5, with D possibly being TRBD1 (5 bases). Between the trimmed V and J ends, which lost 3 bases and 1 base, there was a span of 12 bases. The germline gives CDR1 MGHDK, CDR2 SYGVNS. The CDR3 covers 15 residues. CDR3 sequence reads: CASSDPGSFQETQYF. CDR3 nucleotides: TGTGCCAGCAGTGACCCAGGGTCTTTCCAAGAGACCCAGTACTTC. Full variable domain (outside the CDR3, taken from reference TRBV25-1 and TRBJ2-5): EADIYQTPRYLVIGTGKKITLECSQTMGHDKMYWYQQDPGMELHLIHYSYGVNSTEKGDLSSESTVSRIRTEHFPLTLESARPSHTSQYLCASSDPGSFQETQYFGPGTRLLVL.

The gene calls are TRBV24-1 and TRBJ1-1; D is unclear. The CDR3 extends over 11 amino acids. Germline lookup yields CDR1 KGHDR and CDR2 SFDVKD. V was trimmed by 10 bases and J by 0 bases, leaving 5 bases between them. CDR3 nucleotide sequence: TGTGCCACGAGAATGAACACTGAAGCTTTCTTT. Its translation is CATRMNTEAFF.

The rearrangement uses TRBV6-2 or TRBV6-3 and TRBJ2-7; tentatively, D is TRBD2 (5 bases). The CDR3 covers 15 residues. Trimming pared 2 bases from V and 3 bases from J, leaving 14 bases between. Germline V gene data show CDR1 as MNHEY and CDR2 as SVGEGT. The DNA of the CDR3 is TGTGCCAGCAGTTACGAGGGTTCGGTGCGCTACGAGCAGTACGTC. It codes for CASSYEGSVRYEQYV.

This clone showed up just once. The CDR3 sequence: CASSFIQGEHYEQYF. CDR3 in DNA: TGTGCCAGCAGCTTCATCCAGGGGGAACACTACGAGCAGTACTTC. This sequence joins TRBV7-8 and TRBJ2-7; 7 positions agree with TRBD1. Trimming cost V 3 bases and J 3 bases; bases outside gene matches: 8. Germline values: CDR1 SGHVS, CDR2 FQNEAQ. This CDR3 is built from 15 residues.

This sequence joins TRBV4-1 and TRBJ2-7; D may be TRBD2 (6 bases). This CDR3 comprises 15 residues. Germline CDR1 reads MGHRA; CDR2 reads YSYEKL. Trimming removed 0 bases at V and 4 bases at J, with 13 bases between. Here the CDR3 reads CASSQEDTGVYEQYF. The CDR3 region has the DNA TGCGCCAGCAGCCAAGAGGATACGGGAGTGTACGAGCAGTACTTC.

The V and J genes are TRBV19 and TRBJ1-1; 8 nucleotides agree with TRBD1. CDR1 and CDR2 from the germline V gene are LNHDA and SQIVND (reference sequence). J was trimmed by 1 base and V by 4 bases; bases with no gene match: 5. This CDR3 is 15 amino acids long. The CDR3 DNA reads TGTGCCAGTAGTAGCGACAGGGGCCAGAACACTGAAGCTTTCTTT. It translates to CASSSDRGQNTEAFF.

Here the CDR3 reads CASSVLKGISYNEQFF. CDR3 nucleotides: TGCGCCAGCAGTGTATTAAAGGGGATCTCCTACAATGAGCAGTTCTTC. The rearrangement uses TRBV10-2 and TRBJ2-1, with D possibly matching TRBD1 (5 bases). Germline CDR1 and CDR2: WSHSY and SAAADI. This CDR3 comprises 16 residues. Deletions cut 4 bases from V and 0 bases from J, with 13 bases between.

V and J are TRBV24-1 and TRBJ1-5, with D possibly TRBD1 on 5 matching bases. The germline V gene encodes CDR1 KGHDR and CDR2 SFDVKD. The length of the CDR3 is 13 residues. Trimming cost V 5 bases and J 6 bases, with 10 bases left between them. CDR3 sequence reads: CATSAIGVQPQHF. The CDR3, as DNA: TGTGCCACCAGTGCTATAGGGGTTCAGCCCCAGCATTTT.

The CDR3 here is CAWSPRGNQPQHF. Written as DNA, the CDR3 is TGTGCCTGGAGTCCCCGGGGCAATCAGCCCCAGCATTTT. The chain is built from TRBV30 and TRBJ1-5; no definite D call. Per the germline V gene, CDR1 is GTSNPN and CDR2 is SVGIG (reference sequence). With 2 bases removed from V and 2 bases from J, the gap between germline ends came to 7 bases. This CDR3 spans 13 amino acids.

This clone is a singleton in its sample. The chain is built from TRBV19 and TRBJ1-6, with 7 bases that match TRBD1. This CDR3 comprises 17 residues. Germline CDR1 and CDR2: LNHDA and SQIVND (reference sequence). Losses at the gene ends were 4 bases for V and 0 bases for J; bases not matched to a gene: 6. The CDR3 loop is CASSTDRTNSYNSPLHF. For the CDR3, the DNA is TGTGCCAGTAGTACGGACAGGACGAACTCCTATAATTCACCCCTCCACTTT.

V gene TRBV27 combines with J gene TRBJ2-7, with TRBD1 identical over 9 bases. The CDR3 spans 14 residues. The trim removed 10 bases at V and 2 bases at J, leaving 9 bases unmatched. Germline CDR1 is MNHEY and CDR2 is SMNVEV (reference sequence). This CDR3 reads CATRTGAYAYEQYF. The CDR3, as DNA: TGTGCCACGAGGACAGGGGCCTACGCCTACGAGCAGTACTTC.

V and J are TRBV27 and TRBJ1-2, with D maybe TRBD1 (6 bases). The CDR3 has 14 residues. Trimming pared 4 bases from V and 8 bases from J, leaving 17 bases between. Germline loops: CDR1 MNHEY, CDR2 SMNVEV (reference sequence). CDR3 sequence (DNA): TGTGCCAGCAGTTCCCTGGGAGGGGGAAGGGGCTACACCTTC. The encoded protein is CASSSLGGGRGYTF.

The V call is TRBV10-3, the J call TRBJ1-1, with TRBD1 matching 7 bases. After removal of 0 bases from V and 1 base from J, the junction contained 2 bases not matched to a gene. Germline CDR1 ENHRY, CDR2 SYGVKD. This CDR3 spans 15 amino acids. CDR3 DNA: TGTGCCATCAGTGAGTCCGGGACAGCGAACACTGAAGCTTTCTTT. It codes for CAISESGTANTEAFF.

This chain uses TRBV7-9 with TRBJ1-2, with D unclear. CDR1 and CDR2 (germline): SEHNR, FQNEAQ (reference sequence). Trimming shortened V by 0 bases and J by 8 bases, and 13 bases separated the two germline ends. CDR3 size: 14 residues. CDR3 region: CASSLATAPSGYTF. Written as DNA, the CDR3 is TGTGCCAGCAGCTTAGCGACGGCCCCTAGCGGCTACACCTTC.

The chain couples TRBV19 to TRBJ2-7, with 8 nucleotides matching TRBD2. J gave up 2 bases and V 5 bases, and 8 bases lay outside the gene matches. The V gene's germline CDR1 is LNHDA and CDR2 SQIVND (reference sequence). This CDR3 contains 15 residues. In DNA form, the CDR3 reads TGTGCCAGTAGTCCCTCCCGCGGGGGGACCTACGAGCAGTACTTC. Its translation: CASSPSRGGTYEQYF.

This clone was observed a few times. The chain couples TRBV6-1 to TRBJ1-2; no definite D call. The length of the CDR3 is 16 residues. V was pared by 2 bases and J by 3 bases, with 16 bases between. Germline CDR1 and CDR2: MNHNS and SASEGT. The CDR3 sequence is CASSEKPRPMDYGYTF. In DNA, the CDR3 is TGTGCCAGCAGTGAAAAGCCCCGCCCCATGGACTATGGCTACACCTTC.

The chain links TRBV28 to TRBJ2-3, with 8 bases lining up with TRBD2. CDR3 length: 14 amino acids. Germline V gives CDR1 MDHEN, CDR2 SYDVKM. With 3 bases clipped from V and 9 bases from J, the junction kept 8 bases outside the gene matches. In DNA form, the CDR3 reads TGTGCCAGCAGTTTGGGACTAGTTCTAGACACGCAGTATTTT. Its translation: CASSLGLVLDTQYF.

This chain uses TRBV12-3 or TRBV12-4 with TRBJ1-1, with unresolved D. This CDR3 has 13 residues. Trimming removed 6 bases from V and 0 bases from J, with 8 bases in between. The CDR3 nucleotides read TGTGCCAGCAGCACAGCTTTGAACACTGAAGCTTTCTTT. Translating gives CASSTALNTEAFF.

The chain carries TRBV20-1 and TRBJ2-5; D unclear. Germline assignment: CDR1 DFQATT and CDR2 SNEGSKA (reference sequence). Trimming removed 3 bases at V and 5 bases at J, with 10 bases between. The CDR3 consists of 12 residues. DNA for the CDR3: TGCAGTGCTAGTAGTGTCGAGGAGACCCAGTACTTC. The encoded protein is CSASSVEETQYF.

V and J are TRBV7-9 and TRBJ2-5; 7 bases line up with TRBD1. V trimming: 7 bases; J trimming: 0 bases; junction bases outside the gene matches: 8. Per germline, CDR1 SEHNR and CDR2 FQNEAQ (reference sequence). CDR3 length: 15 amino acids. As DNA, the CDR3 is TGTGCCAGCATCTCCGGGACAGAATACCAAGAGACCCAGTACTTC. Translation: CASISGTEYQETQYF.

The rearrangement links TRBV5-1 to TRBJ1-5, with a weak D call TRBD1 (5 bases). The CDR3 is 15 residues long. The germline V gene has CDR1 SGHRS and CDR2 YFSETQ. Trimming took 0 bases from V and 7 from J, leaving 14 bases between them. CDR3 coding DNA: TGCGCCAGCAGCTTGGCTCCGGGGGTAGACCAGCCCCAGCATTTT. This translates into CASSLAPGVDQPQHF. Filled out from reference TRBV5-1 and TRBJ1-5, the complete variable domain reads KAGVTQTPRYLIKTRGQQVTLSCSPISGHRSVSWYQQTPGQGLQFLFEYFSETQRNKGNFPGRFSGRQFSNSRSEMNVSTLELGDSALYLCASSLAPGVDQPQHFGDGTRLSIL.

Only one count was recorded for this clone. The V call is TRBV5-1, the J call TRBJ1-2; D uncertain. The V gene's germline CDR1 is SGHRS and CDR2 YFSETQ. CDR3 length: 13 amino acids. V lost 0 bases and J lost 0, with 3 bases in between. The CDR3 sequence is CASSLATNYGYTF. The CDR3 coding sequence is TGCGCCAGCAGCTTGGCCACTAACTATGGCTACACCTTC.

The chain uses TRBV7-9 and TRBJ2-1; 7 bases line up with TRBD1. The CDR3 covers 15 residues. Unmatched junction bases numbered 10, after V lost 1 base and J lost 10 bases. CDR1 is SEHNR, CDR2 FQNEAQ, per germline (reference sequence). The CDR3 bases are TGTGCCAGCAGCTTAGTGACCAGGGGGTCTGGGGAGCAGTTCTTC. This sequence encodes CASSLVTRGSGEQFF.

The genes are TRBV19 and TRBJ1-1; 7 bases agree with TRBD1. There are 16 residues in the CDR3. Germline trimming cut 3 bases from V and 8 bases from J; bases unmatched to any gene: 15. CDR1 is LNHDA, CDR2 SQIVND, per germline (reference sequence). In DNA form, the CDR3 reads TGTGCCAGTAGTATCCGACAGGGTAATTATGTAGCCGAAGCTTTCTTT. This encodes CASSIRQGNYVAEAFF.

This chain links TRBV19 with TRBJ1-1; the D gene is possibly TRBD1 (6 bases). The CDR3 sequence is 13 residues long. V was pared by 5 bases and J by 1 base, with 8 bases between. Germline V gives CDR1 LNHDA, CDR2 SQIVND (reference sequence). DNA of the CDR3: TGTGCCAGTAGTTTGGGACAGAACACTGAAGCTTTCTTT. Its translation is CASSLGQNTEAFF.

This clone was counted a single time. The rearrangement uses TRBV9 and TRBJ2-1; 11 nucleotides agree with TRBD2. Trimming at V came to 4 bases and at J to 5 bases, leaving 5 bases not matched to a gene. The CDR3 is made up of 15 amino acids. Germline V lookup: CDR1 SGDLS, CDR2 YYNGEE. This CDR3 reads CASSPTSGSHNEQFF. Written as DNA, the CDR3 is TGTGCCAGCAGCCCAACTAGCGGGAGCCACAATGAGCAGTTCTTC.

The chain is built from TRBV10-3 and TRBJ1-5, with D possibly TRBD1 on 6 matching bases. CDR1 and CDR2 (germline): ENHRY, SYGVKD. CDR3 length equals 14 residues. The V and J ends lost 2 bases and 4 bases respectively, with 9 bases between them. CDR3 amino acids: CAISEGQQNQPQHF. In nucleotides, the CDR3 is TGTGCCATCAGTGAGGGACAGCAGAATCAGCCCCAGCATTTT.

The J gene is TRBJ2-1, the V gene TRBV24-1; a weak D match, TRBD2 (5 bases). Germline lookup yields CDR1 KGHDR and CDR2 SFDVKD. V was trimmed by 3 bases and J by 15 bases, leaving 20 bases between them. CDR3 length equals 14 residues. CDR3 loop: CATSDAGSDPNVFF. For the CDR3, the DNA is TGTGCCACCAGTGATGCCGGTAGCGACCCAAACGTGTTCTTC.